These 16 T cell receptor beta chains originate from one sample sequenced in a study of control samples from healthy donors and cancer patients. TCRdb's copy holds only in-frame clones and misses some; the assay was immunoSEQ multiplex PCR. The data show tens of thousands of clones, with roughly 86% seen just once and roughly 42% held by the top ten. The sample was PBMCs. Source of these receptors: a man in his forties or fifties with head and neck cancer.

This clone came up once. The J gene is TRBJ2-7, the V gene TRBV7-9; 7 bases line up with TRBD2. With 1 base clipped from V and 0 bases from J, the junction kept 3 bases outside the gene matches. CDR3 size: 15 residues. Germline V CDR1 and CDR2: SEHNR, FQNEAQ (reference sequence). The CDR3 coding sequence is TGTGCCAGCAGCTTAGAAGGCGGGAGCTCCTACGAGCAGTACTTC. Its protein product is CASSLEGGSSYEQYF.

The chain carries TRBV5-1 and TRBJ1-2; the D gene is possibly TRBD1 (5 bases). V gave up 1 base and J gave up 4 bases, with 8 bases separating them. Looked up from germline, CDR1 is SGHRS and CDR2 is YFSETQ. This CDR3 has 13 amino acids. CDR3 protein: CASSLRGGYGYTF. The CDR3 DNA reads TGCGCCAGCAGCTTGAGGGGTGGCTATGGCTACACCTTC.

The chain couples TRBV27 to TRBJ2-5; maybe TRBD2 (6 bases). V was clipped by 6 bases and J by 4 bases, with 15 bases between them. CDR1 MNHEY and CDR2 SMNVEV come from the germline V gene (reference sequence). The CDR3 is 14 residues long. CDR3 sequence reads: CASSSERGGETQYF. The CDR3 DNA is TGTGCCAGCAGCAGTGAAAGGGGAGGAGAGACCCAGTACTTC.

This chain joins TRBV7-2 and TRBJ2-3; no clear D. Trimming took 2 bases from V and 5 from J, leaving 14 bases between them. Germline V gene data show CDR1 as SGHTA and CDR2 as FQGNSA. There are 15 residues in the CDR3. CDR3 in amino acids: CASSLRQSVEDTQYF. The CDR3, as DNA: TGTGCCAGCAGCTTAAGGCAAAGCGTGGAAGATACGCAGTATTTT.

The chain joins TRBV5-4 to TRBJ2-2; 8 nucleotides line up with TRBD2. The V gene end was trimmed by 0 bases and the J gene end by 4 bases; junction bases not matched to a gene: 2. The CDR3 contains 15 residues. The germline gives CDR1 SGHNT, CDR2 YYREEE (reference sequence). The DNA for the CDR3 is TGTGCCAGCAGCTTGGGGGGACTAGTCACCGGGGAGCTGTTTTTT. This translates into CASSLGGLVTGELFF.

The chain combines TRBV2 with TRBJ2-2; D not certain. The germline V gene encodes CDR1 SNHLY and CDR2 FYNNEI. This CDR3 has 14 amino acids. V was pared by 1 base and J by 4 bases, with 7 bases between. For the CDR3, the DNA is TGTGCCAGCAGTGAAGGGTATAGCACCGGGGAGCTGTTTTTT. Translation gives CASSEGYSTGELFF.

This rearrangement joins TRBV9 to TRBJ1-4; tentatively, D is TRBD1 (5 bases). V lost 0 bases to trimming and J lost 5 bases, with 14 bases between them. Per the germline V gene, CDR1 is SGDLS and CDR2 is YYNGEE. CDR3 length: 16 residues. The CDR3 DNA reads TGTGCCAGCAGCGTAGCGGACACAGAACCAAATGAAAAACTGTTTTTT. This encodes CASSVADTEPNEKLFF.

The chain employs TRBV4-2 and TRBJ2-3, with 7 nucleotides matching TRBD1. CDR3 size: 15 residues. The J segment lost 3 bases and the V segment lost 4 bases, leaving 7 bases of the junction unmatched. Germline lookup yields CDR1 LGHNA and CDR2 YNFKEQ. CDR3 loop: CASSLTGMGTDTQYF. The DNA of the CDR3 is TGTGCCAGCAGCCTGACAGGGATGGGGACAGATACGCAGTATTTT.

The genes are TRBV6-1 and TRBJ2-7; TRBD2 matches 7 bases. The germline V gene encodes CDR1 MNHNS and CDR2 SASEGT. Germline trimming cut 1 base from V and 8 bases from J; bases unmatched to any gene: 8. The CDR3 extends over 14 amino acids. The CDR3 DNA reads as TGTGCCAGCAGTGAAGGGTCTGGGGGGGTCAAGCAGTACTTC. Translation: CASSEGSGGVKQYF.

V usage is TRBV5-1 and J usage is TRBJ2-1; the D gene could be TRBD1 or TRBD2 (5 bases each). In germline, CDR1 is SGHRS, CDR2 YFSETQ. Between the trimmed V and J ends, which lost 3 bases and 0 bases, there was a span of 10 bases. This CDR3 contains 15 residues. CDR3 region: CASSSGQVSYNEQFF. The CDR3 coding sequence is TGCGCCAGCAGCTCGGGGCAGGTCTCCTACAATGAGCAGTTCTTC.

This sequence joins TRBV28 and TRBJ1-5; the D is unclear. The CDR3 is 16 amino acids. Trimming took 3 bases from V and 5 from J, leaving 17 bases between them. The germline CDR1 and CDR2 sequences are MDHEN and SYDVKM. The CDR3 sequence: CASSFNSQVVHQPQHF. CDR3 coding DNA: TGTGCCAGCAGTTTTAACAGCCAGGTGGTTCATCAGCCCCAGCATTTT.

This clone has just a few counts. This rearrangement joins TRBV5-1 to TRBJ2-7; D is perhaps TRBD2 (6 bases). The CDR3 extends over 15 amino acids. CDR1 is SGHRS, CDR2 YFSETQ, per germline. Trimming removed 4 bases at V and 4 bases at J, with 18 bases between. The CDR3 sequence is CASSEDPGLSYEQYF. DNA for the CDR3: TGCGCCAGCAGCGAAGACCCGGGACTTTCATACGAGCAGTACTTC.

The V and J genes are TRBV9 and TRBJ2-1; 7 bases are a match to TRBD2. Germline CDR1 and CDR2: SGDLS and YYNGEE. Trimming took 0 bases from V and 4 from J; bases not matched to a gene: 4. This CDR3 has 15 amino acids. The CDR3 coding sequence is TGTGCCAGCAGCGTAGGCAGCGGGGATTACAATGAGCAGTTCTTC. Encoded protein: CASSVGSGDYNEQFF.

This chain joins TRBV4-1 and TRBJ1-1, with unresolved D. The CDR3 covers 15 residues. From germline, CDR1 is MGHRA and CDR2 YSYEKL. V shed 2 bases and J shed 7 bases, with 17 bases lying between them. CDR3: CASSQIGMMRDEAFF. For the CDR3, the DNA is TGCGCCAGCAGCCAAATAGGGATGATGAGAGATGAAGCTTTCTTT.

The genes are TRBV6-5 and TRBJ2-5, with 8 positions matching TRBD1. Germline V CDR1 and CDR2: MNHEY, SVGAGI. CDR3 length equals 15 residues. V lost 4 bases, J lost 4 bases, and 8 bases stayed unmatched. This chain's CDR3 is CASSSTAGGPETQYF. For the CDR3, the DNA is TGTGCCAGCAGTTCAACCGCAGGGGGCCCAGAGACCCAGTACTTC.

This chain uses TRBV10-3 with TRBJ2-3; D gene uncertain. The CDR3 covers 14 residues. The V gene's germline CDR1 is ENHRY and CDR2 SYGVKD. V lost 4 bases and J lost 1, with 9 bases in between. The CDR3 sequence is CAISVGLRTDTQYF. For the CDR3, the DNA is TGTGCCATCAGTGTGGGGTTACGCACAGATACGCAGTATTTT.